What follows are 6 T cell receptor beta chains derived from one specimen sequenced in a study of blood T cell repertoires in COVID-19. Here immunoSEQ multiplex PCR was the method, and the copy in TCRdb shows in-frame clones only, minus some. The data contain some 350,000 clones, 90% of them singletons. Sequencing used peripheral blood. The origin of the receptors is a man aged 18 to 30 with active or convalescent COVID-19.

The V gene is TRBV28, the J gene TRBJ2-5; D is perhaps TRBD2 (5 bases). The V gene's germline CDR1 is MDHEN and CDR2 SYDVKM. The CDR3 is made up of 14 amino acids. With 1 base removed from V and 5 bases from J, the gap between germline ends came to 11 bases. The CDR3 is CASSLLVSGETQYF. The CDR3 DNA is TGTGCCAGCAGTTTATTGGTATCGGGGGAGACCCAGTACTTC.

The chain links TRBV6-2 or TRBV6-3 to TRBJ2-2, with 7 bases fitting TRBD2. Trimming cost V 8 bases and J 5 bases; bases outside gene matches: 5. There are 13 residues in the CDR3. Germline CDR1 MNHEY, CDR2 SVGEGT. In DNA form, the CDR3 reads TGTGCCAGCGGCCTAGCGGAGACCGGGGAGCTGTTTTTT. It specifies CASGLAETGELFF.

The rearrangement joins TRBV7-3 to TRBJ2-7; 11 bases are shared with TRBD2. Trimming cost V 3 bases and J 5 bases; bases outside gene matches: 6. This CDR3 region has 15 residues. Germline V lookup: CDR1 SGHTA, CDR2 FQGTGA. The CDR3 loop reads CASSLTTSGIDEQYF. DNA for the CDR3: TGTGCCAGCAGCTTGACGACTAGCGGGATCGACGAGCAGTACTTC.

The chain carries TRBV2 and TRBJ1-5, with TRBD1 identical over 7 bases. The junction had 7 bases not matched to a gene; V was cut back by 6 bases and J by 2 bases. Germline lookup yields CDR1 SNHLY and CDR2 FYNNEI. This CDR3 region has 15 residues. The CDR3 region is CASRTGTAGNQPQHF. In nucleotides, the CDR3 is TGTGCCAGCAGAACCGGGACAGCGGGCAATCAGCCCCAGCATTTT.

V gene TRBV28 combines with J gene TRBJ2-7; 12 nucleotides agree with TRBD1. Germline trimming cut 7 bases from V and 5 bases from J; bases unmatched to any gene: 9. The CDR3 consists of 15 residues. Germline values: CDR1 MDHEN, CDR2 SYDVKM. As DNA, the CDR3 is TGTGCCAGCACCTATGGGACAGGGGGCGGGAACGAGCAGTACTTC. Translated: CASTYGTGGGNEQYF.

This clone appeared once. The rearrangement uses TRBV4-3 and TRBJ2-5; 8 bases match TRBD1. CDR1 LGHNA and CDR2 YSLEER come from the germline V gene. The CDR3 extends over 16 amino acids. J gave up 6 bases and V 0 bases, and 9 bases lay outside the gene matches. The CDR3 region is CASSQDWRTGPKTQYF. The DNA of the CDR3 is TGCGCCAGCAGCCAAGATTGGCGGACAGGGCCGAAGACCCAGTACTTC.